This T cell receptor (beta chain) came from a study of patients and donors after allogeneic stem cell transplantation. This clonotype has only a few counts. V gave up 4 bases and J gave up 3 bases, with 15 bases separating them. The germline CDR1 and CDR2 sequences are LGHDT and YNNKEL (reference sequence). The CDR3 is 15 amino acids. TCRdb called the RT-PCR reads again in MiXCR, with one record for every CDR3 protein. This sample has over 150,000 distinct CDR3 sequences; 41% occur once, and the top ten carry approximately 30%. The V and J genes are TRBV3-1 and TRBJ1-1; no reliable D call. This TCR came from a human donor who was either an allogeneic HSCT recipient or a stem cell or donor lymphocyte infusion donor (not recorded which). It is not recorded whose cells these are; they may come from a transplant donor. The source material was blood, either unsorted or a sorted T cell fraction (not recorded which). The CDR3 spells CASSLSYNGDTEAFF. The CDR3 bases are TGTGCCAGCAGCCTTTCTTATAATGGGGACACTGAAGCTTTCTTT.